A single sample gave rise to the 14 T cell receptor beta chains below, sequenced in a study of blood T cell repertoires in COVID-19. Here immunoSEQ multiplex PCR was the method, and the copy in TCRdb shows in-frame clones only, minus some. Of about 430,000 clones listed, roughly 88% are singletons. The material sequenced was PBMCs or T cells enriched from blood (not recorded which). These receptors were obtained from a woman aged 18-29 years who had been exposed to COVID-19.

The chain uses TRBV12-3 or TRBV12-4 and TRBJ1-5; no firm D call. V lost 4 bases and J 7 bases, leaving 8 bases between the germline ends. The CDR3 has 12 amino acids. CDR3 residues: CASSWLEQPQHF. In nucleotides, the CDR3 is TGTGCCAGCAGTTGGTTGGAGCAGCCCCAGCATTTT.

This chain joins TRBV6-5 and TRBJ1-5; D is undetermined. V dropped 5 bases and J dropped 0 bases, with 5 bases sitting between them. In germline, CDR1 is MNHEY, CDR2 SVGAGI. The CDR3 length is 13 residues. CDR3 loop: CASSRGSNQPQHF. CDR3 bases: TGTGCCAGCAGTCGGGGTAGCAATCAGCCCCAGCATTTT.

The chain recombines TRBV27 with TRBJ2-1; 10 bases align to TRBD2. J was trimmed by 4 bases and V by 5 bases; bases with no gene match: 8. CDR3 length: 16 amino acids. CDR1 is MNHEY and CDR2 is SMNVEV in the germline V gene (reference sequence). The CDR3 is CASSLTAGGLYNEQFF. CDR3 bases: TGTGCCAGCAGTCTCACAGCGGGAGGGCTGTACAATGAGCAGTTCTTC.

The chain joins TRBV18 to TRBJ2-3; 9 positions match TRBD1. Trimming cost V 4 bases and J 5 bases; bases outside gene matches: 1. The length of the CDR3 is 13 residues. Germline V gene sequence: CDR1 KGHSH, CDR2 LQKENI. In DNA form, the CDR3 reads TGTGCCAGCTCACGGGACAGGGAAGATACGCAGTATTTT. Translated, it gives CASSRDREDTQYF.

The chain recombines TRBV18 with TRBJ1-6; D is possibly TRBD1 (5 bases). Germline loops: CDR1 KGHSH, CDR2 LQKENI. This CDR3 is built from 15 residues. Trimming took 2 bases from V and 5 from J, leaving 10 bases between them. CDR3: CASSPREGDNSPLHF. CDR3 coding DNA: TGTGCCAGCTCACCAAGGGAAGGGGATAATTCACCCCTCCACTTT.

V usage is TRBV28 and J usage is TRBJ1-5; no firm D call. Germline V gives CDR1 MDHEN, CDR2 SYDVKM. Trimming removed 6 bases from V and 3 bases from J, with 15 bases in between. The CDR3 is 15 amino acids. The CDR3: CASSSTPGNNQPQHF. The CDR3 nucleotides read TGTGCCAGCAGCTCAACGCCGGGAAACAATCAGCCCCAGCATTTT. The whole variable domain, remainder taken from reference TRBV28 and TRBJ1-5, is DVKVTQSSRYLVKRTGEKVFLECVQDMDHENMFWYRQDPGLGLRLIYFSYDVKMKEKGDIPEGYSVSREKKERFSLILESASTNQTSMYLCASSSTPGNNQPQHFGDGTRLSIL.

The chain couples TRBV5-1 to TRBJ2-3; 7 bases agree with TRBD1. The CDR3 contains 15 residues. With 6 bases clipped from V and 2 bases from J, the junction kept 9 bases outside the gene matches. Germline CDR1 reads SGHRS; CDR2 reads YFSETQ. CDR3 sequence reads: CASTGGSVSTDTQYF. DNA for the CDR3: TGCGCCAGCACAGGGGGATCGGTATCCACAGATACGCAGTATTTT.

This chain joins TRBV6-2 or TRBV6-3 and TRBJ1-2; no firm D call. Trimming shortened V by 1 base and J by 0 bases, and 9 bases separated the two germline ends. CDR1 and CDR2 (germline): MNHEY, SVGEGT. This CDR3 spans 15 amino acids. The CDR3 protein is CASSYWATSNYGYTF. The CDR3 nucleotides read TGTGCCAGCAGTTACTGGGCCACCTCTAACTATGGCTACACCTTC.

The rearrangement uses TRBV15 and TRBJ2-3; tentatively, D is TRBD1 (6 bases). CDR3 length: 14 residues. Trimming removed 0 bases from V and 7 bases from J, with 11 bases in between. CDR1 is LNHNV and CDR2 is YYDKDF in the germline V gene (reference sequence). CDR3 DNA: TGTGCCACCAGCAGAGACCCCCAGGGGTATACGCAGTATTTT. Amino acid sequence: CATSRDPQGYTQYF.

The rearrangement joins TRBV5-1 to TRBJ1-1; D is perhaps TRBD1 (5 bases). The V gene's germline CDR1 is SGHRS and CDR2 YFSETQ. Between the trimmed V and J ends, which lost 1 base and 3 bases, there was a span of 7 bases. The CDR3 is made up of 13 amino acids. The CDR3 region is CASSLWGDTEAFF. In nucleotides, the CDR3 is TGCGCCAGCAGCTTGTGGGGGGACACTGAAGCTTTCTTT.

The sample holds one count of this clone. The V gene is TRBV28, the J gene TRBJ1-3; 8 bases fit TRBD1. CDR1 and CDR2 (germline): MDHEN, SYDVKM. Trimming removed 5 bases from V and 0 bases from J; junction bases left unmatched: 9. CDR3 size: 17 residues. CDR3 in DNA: TGTGCCAGCAGTCCACGACAGGGGCGACCCTCTGGAAACACCATATATTTT. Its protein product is CASSPRQGRPSGNTIYF. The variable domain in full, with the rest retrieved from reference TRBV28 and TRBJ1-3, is DVKVTQSSRYLVKRTGEKVFLECVQDMDHENMFWYRQDPGLGLRLIYFSYDVKMKEKGDIPEGYSVSREKKERFSLILESASTNQTSMYLCASSPRQGRPSGNTIYFGEGSWLTVV.

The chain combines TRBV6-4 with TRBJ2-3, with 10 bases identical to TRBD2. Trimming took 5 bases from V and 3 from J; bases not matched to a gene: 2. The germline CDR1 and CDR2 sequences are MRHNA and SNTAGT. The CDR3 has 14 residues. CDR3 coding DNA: TGTGCCAGCAGTAGGACTAGCGGAACAGATACGCAGTATTTT. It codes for CASSRTSGTDTQYF.

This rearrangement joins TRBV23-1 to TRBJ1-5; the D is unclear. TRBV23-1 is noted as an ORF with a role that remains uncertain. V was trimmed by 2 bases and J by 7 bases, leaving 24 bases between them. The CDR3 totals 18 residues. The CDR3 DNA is TGCGCCAGCAGTCAACCCCCGGAGGACTTGACCACAAGGCAGCCCCAGCATTTT. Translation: CASSQPPEDLTTRQPQHF.

Here the CDR3 reads CASSDAGQINQPQHF. For the CDR3, the DNA is TGTGCCAGTAGCGACGCTGGACAGATAAATCAGCCCCAGCATTTT. This chain connects TRBV19 to TRBJ1-5; tentatively, D is TRBD1 (6 bases). The CDR3 consists of 15 residues. Germline CDR1 reads LNHDA; CDR2 reads SQIVND (reference sequence). The V end was cut by 6 bases, the J end by 4 bases, with 16 bases between.